This TCR beta chain was recovered during a study of blood T cell repertoires in COVID-19. The overall study: From the United States, Italy and Spain came samples of acute and convalescent COVID-19.

V trimming: 5 bases; J trimming: 5 bases; junction bases outside the gene matches: 12. Germline V CDR1 and CDR2: KGHSH, LQKENI. This CDR3 spans 15 amino acids. The count of this clone is one. TCRdb's table, derived via immunoSEQ multiplex PCR, lists solely in-frame clones and lacks some. The sample lists roughly 150,000 clones, approximately 85% seen once, with around 2.7% in the top ten. Source material: peripheral blood. The TCR originated in an elderly woman with COVID-19, enrolled during active disease. The V and J genes are TRBV18 and TRBJ2-7; TRBD2 matches 7 bases. This CDR3 reads CASSSLAGEGNEQYF. The CDR3 DNA sequence: TGTGCCAGCTCATCTTTAGCGGGTGAGGGTAACGAGCAGTACTTC.